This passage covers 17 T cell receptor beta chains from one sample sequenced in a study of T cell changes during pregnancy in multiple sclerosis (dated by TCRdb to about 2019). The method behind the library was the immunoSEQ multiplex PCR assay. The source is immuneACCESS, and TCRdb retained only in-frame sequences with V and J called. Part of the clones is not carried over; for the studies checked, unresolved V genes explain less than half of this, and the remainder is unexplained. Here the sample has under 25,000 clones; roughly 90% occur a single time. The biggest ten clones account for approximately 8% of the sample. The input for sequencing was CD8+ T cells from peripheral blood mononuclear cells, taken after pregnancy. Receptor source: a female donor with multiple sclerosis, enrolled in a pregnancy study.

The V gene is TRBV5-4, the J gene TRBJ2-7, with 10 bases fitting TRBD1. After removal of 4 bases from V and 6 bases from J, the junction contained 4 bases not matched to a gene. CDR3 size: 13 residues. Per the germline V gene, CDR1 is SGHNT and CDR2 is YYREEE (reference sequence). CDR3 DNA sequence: TGTGCCAGCAGCCCCCGGACAGGGGGCGAGCAGTACTTC. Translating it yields CASSPRTGGEQYF.

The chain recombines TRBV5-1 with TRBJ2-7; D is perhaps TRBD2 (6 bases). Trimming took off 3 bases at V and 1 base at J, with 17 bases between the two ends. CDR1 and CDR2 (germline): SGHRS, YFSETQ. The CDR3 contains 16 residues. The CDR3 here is CASSSVADRGSYEQYF. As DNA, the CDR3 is TGCGCCAGCAGCTCCGTAGCGGACCGAGGTTCCTACGAGCAGTACTTC. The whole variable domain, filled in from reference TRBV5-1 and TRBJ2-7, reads KAGVTQTPRYLIKTRGQQVTLSCSPISGHRSVSWYQQTPGQGLQFLFEYFSETQRNKGNFPGRFSGRQFSNSRSEMNVSTLELGDSALYLCASSSVADRGSYEQYFGPGTRLTVT.

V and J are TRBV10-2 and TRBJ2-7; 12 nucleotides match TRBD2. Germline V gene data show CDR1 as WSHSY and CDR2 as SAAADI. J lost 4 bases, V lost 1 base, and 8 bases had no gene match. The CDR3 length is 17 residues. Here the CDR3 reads CASSEWSSGRAVYEQYF. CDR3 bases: TGCGCCAGCAGTGAGTGGTCTAGCGGGAGGGCTGTGTACGAGCAGTACTTC.

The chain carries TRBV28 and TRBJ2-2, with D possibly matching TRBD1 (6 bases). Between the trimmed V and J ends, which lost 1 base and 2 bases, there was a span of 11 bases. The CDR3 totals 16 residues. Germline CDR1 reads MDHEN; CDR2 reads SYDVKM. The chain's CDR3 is CASSLYRAINTGELFF. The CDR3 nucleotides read TGTGCCAGCAGTTTATACAGGGCGATTAACACCGGGGAGCTGTTTTTT.

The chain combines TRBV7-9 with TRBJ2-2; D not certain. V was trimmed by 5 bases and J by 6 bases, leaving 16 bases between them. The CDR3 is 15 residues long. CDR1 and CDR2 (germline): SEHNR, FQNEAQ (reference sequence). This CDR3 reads CASSDLGVGSGELFF. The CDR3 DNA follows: TGTGCCAGCAGCGACTTGGGTGTTGGCTCCGGGGAGCTGTTTTTT.

CDR3 sequence (DNA): TGTGCCAGCAGCTTAGAGGGAGGAATAGAGACCCAGTACTTC. This sequence encodes CASSLEGGIETQYF. This rearrangement joins TRBV13 to TRBJ2-5, with D maybe TRBD2 (6 bases). CDR1 and CDR2 from the germline V gene are PRHDT and FYEKMQ (reference sequence). V lost 1 base and J lost 4, with 10 bases in between. The CDR3 has 14 amino acids. Full variable domain (outside the CDR3, taken from reference TRBV13 and TRBJ2-5): AAGVIQSPRHLIKEKRETATLKCYPIPRHDTVYWYQQGPGQDPQFLISFYEKMQSDKGSIPDRFSAQQFSDYHSELNMSSLELGDSALYFCASSLEGGIETQYFGPGTRLLVL.

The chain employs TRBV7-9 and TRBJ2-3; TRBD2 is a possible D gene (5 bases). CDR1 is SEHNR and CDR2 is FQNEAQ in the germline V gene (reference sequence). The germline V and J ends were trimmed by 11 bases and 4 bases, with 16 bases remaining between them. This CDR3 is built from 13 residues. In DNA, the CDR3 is TGTGCCCTCCCGGCCGGGGTTTCAGATACGCAGTATTTT. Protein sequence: CALPAGVSDTQYF.

Here the CDR3 reads CASSQGVAGASTDTQYF. The DNA for the CDR3 is TGTGCCAGCAGCCAAGGGGTAGCGGGAGCTAGCACAGATACGCAGTATTTT. The V and J genes are TRBV14 and TRBJ2-3; 9 positions agree with TRBD2. The CDR3 runs 17 residues. Germline CDR1 reads SGHDN; CDR2 reads FVKESK. V was clipped by 1 base and J by 0 bases; unmatched bases: 5.

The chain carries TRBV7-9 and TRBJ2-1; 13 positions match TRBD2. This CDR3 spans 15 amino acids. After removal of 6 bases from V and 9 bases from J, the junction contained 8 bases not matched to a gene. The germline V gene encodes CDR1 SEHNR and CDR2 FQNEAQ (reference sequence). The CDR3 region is CASRTLAGGPSEQFF. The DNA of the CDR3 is TGTGCCAGCAGAACACTAGCGGGAGGGCCTAGTGAGCAGTTCTTC.

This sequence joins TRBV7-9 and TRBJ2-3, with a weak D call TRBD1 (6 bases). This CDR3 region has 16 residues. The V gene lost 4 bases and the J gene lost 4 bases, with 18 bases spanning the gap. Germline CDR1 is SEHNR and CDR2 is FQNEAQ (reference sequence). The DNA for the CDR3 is TGTGCCAGCAGCTCCTGGGACACCGGTCGGCCAGATACGCAGTATTTT. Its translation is CASSSWDTGRPDTQYF. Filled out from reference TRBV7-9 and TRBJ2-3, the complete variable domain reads DTGVSQNPRHKITKRGQNVTFRCDPISEHNRLYWYRQTLGQGPEFLTYFQNEAQLEKSRLLSDRFSAERPKGSFSTLEIQRTEQGDSAMYLCASSSWDTGRPDTQYFGPGTRLTVL.

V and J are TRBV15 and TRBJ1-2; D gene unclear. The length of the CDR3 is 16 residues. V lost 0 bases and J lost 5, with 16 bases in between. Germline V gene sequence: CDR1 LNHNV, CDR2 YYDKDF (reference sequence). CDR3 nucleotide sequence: TGTGCCACCAGCAGAGATTGGTGGGAGAGCGCGTATGGCTACACCTTC. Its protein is CATSRDWWESAYGYTF.

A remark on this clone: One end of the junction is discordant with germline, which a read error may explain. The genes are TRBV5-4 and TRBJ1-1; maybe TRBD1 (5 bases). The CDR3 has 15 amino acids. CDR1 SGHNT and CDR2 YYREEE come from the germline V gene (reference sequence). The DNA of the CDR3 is TGTGCCAGCAGTTTGGGACCCCAGGCGAACACTGAAGCTTTCTTT. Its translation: CASSLGPQANTEAFF.

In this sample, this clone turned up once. CDR3 nucleotides: TGTGCCAGCAGCGGAAGACAGGGGGCTCGGTTCTCTGAAGCTTTCTTT. Protein sequence: CASSGRQGARFSEAFF. V usage is TRBV7-6 and J usage is TRBJ1-1; 10 nucleotides align to TRBD1. The CDR3 length is 16 residues. V lost 5 bases and J lost 6; bases outside the gene matches: 12. CDR1 and CDR2 (germline): SGHVS, FNYEAQ.

CDR3: CASSQTSGGENEQFF. CDR3 DNA: TGTGCCAGCAGCCAGACTAGCGGGGGGGAGAATGAGCAGTTCTTC. The chain carries TRBV9 and TRBJ2-1; 14 nucleotides align to TRBD2. The CDR3 length is 15 residues. Germline V gene data show CDR1 as SGDLS and CDR2 as YYNGEE. V was clipped by 4 bases and J by 7 bases; unmatched bases: 4.

This CDR3 is CASSTSVSSYNEQFF. Written as DNA, the CDR3 is TGTGCCAGCAGTACTAGCGTTAGCTCCTACAATGAGCAGTTCTTC. V gene TRBV6-1 combines with J gene TRBJ2-1, with 7 bases fitting TRBD2. With 5 bases clipped from V and 0 bases from J, the junction kept 4 bases outside the gene matches. The CDR3 loop spans 15 amino acids. Germline CDR1 is MNHNS and CDR2 is SASEGT.

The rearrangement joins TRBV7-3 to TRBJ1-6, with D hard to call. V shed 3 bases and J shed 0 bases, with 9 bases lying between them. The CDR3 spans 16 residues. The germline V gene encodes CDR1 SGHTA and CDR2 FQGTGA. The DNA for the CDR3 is TGTGCCAGCAGCTTTAACTTGAGCTCCTATAATTCACCCCTCCACTTT. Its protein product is CASSFNLSSYNSPLHF.

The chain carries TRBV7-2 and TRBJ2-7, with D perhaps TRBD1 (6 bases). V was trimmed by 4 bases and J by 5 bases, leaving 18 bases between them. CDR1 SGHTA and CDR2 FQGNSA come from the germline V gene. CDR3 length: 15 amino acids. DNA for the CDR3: TGTGCCAGCAGCTCACTACTCGGACAGAACCACGAGCAGTACTTC. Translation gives CASSSLLGQNHEQYF.